The clone carrying this T cell receptor beta chain was observed a few times. No antigen is known for it. The data stem from a study of cytomegalovirus exposure and HLA in healthy donors. Notes on the study in general: While the bulk of TCR sequences proved rare, some public TCRs turned up in many donors. Reported performance of the classifier showed diagnosis of cytomegalovirus status with high specificity and sensitivity. In an earlier analysis, most TCR beta V segments were productive about 87% or about 30% of the time.

PCR was performed using 60 Vbeta and 13 Jbeta primers. TCRdb keeps only in-frame clones here, not all; method: immunoSEQ multiplex PCR. This table has 95,000 to 150,000 clones, about 80% appearing once. Donors had nominal health at sampling but likely had unrecorded immune exposures. The receptor was isolated from a man under 40 in good health and CMV-seronegative. Specimen: PBMCs.

The CDR3 nucleotides read TGCGCCAGCAGCTTACAGAGGGGGGGACGGGAGACCCAGTACTTC. Protein: CASSLQRGGRETQYF. This chain uses TRBV5-1 with TRBJ2-5; D may be TRBD2 (7 bases). V was cut by 2 bases and J by 5 bases, with 16 bases left in between. Germline V CDR1 and CDR2: SGHRS, YFSETQ. This CDR3 contains 15 residues. Full variable domain (rest looked up from reference TRBV5-1 and TRBJ2-5): KAGVTQTPRYLIKTRGQQVTLSCSPISGHRSVSWYQQTPGQGLQFLFEYFSETQRNKGNFPGRFSGRQFSNSRSEMNVSTLELGDSALYLCASSLQRGGRETQYFGPGTRLLVL.